Below, 17 T cell receptor beta chains from the same sample are listed, as sequenced in a study of identical twins. TCRdb analysed the 5' RACE reads with MiXCR anew, one entry per CDR3 protein. The table lists hundreds of thousands of distinct CDR3 sequences, 20% to 25% of them singletons. A further study also used this sample, focusing on yellow fever vaccine responses in identical twins.

The sample taken for sequencing was CD4+ T cells sorted from blood. Receptor source: a woman between 18 and 29 years old in good health.

There are a few counts of this clonotype. CDR3 residues: CASSLQGGSPLHF. DNA for the CDR3: TGTGCCAGCAGTTTACAGGGGGGGTCACCCCTCCACTTT. The chain links TRBV12-3 or TRBV12-4 to TRBJ1-6; the match to TRBD1 covers 7 bases. V shed 2 bases, J shed 10 bases, and the junction held 2 bases outside the gene matches. This CDR3 comprises 13 residues.

The V and J genes are TRBV18 and TRBJ2-7; D unclear. The CDR3 is 14 residues long. The V gene lost 3 bases and the J gene lost 4 bases, with 13 bases spanning the gap. Germline-derived CDR1 and CDR2 are KGHSH and LQKENI. CDR3 DNA: TGTGCCAGCTCACCTTCCCAGCGTCGGTACGAGCAGTACTTC. Its translation: CASSPSQRRYEQYF.

The V and J genes are TRBV5-5 and TRBJ1-2, with D uncertain. Germline CDR1 reads SGHKS; CDR2 reads YYEKEE (reference sequence). The CDR3 runs to 15 residues. Deletions cut 4 bases from V and 0 bases from J, with 13 bases between. CDR3 sequence (DNA): TGTGCCAGCAGCGACCATCTCGGGACTAACTATGGCTACACCTTC. This gives the protein CASSDHLGTNYGYTF.

This clonotype was observed a handful of times. The chain recombines TRBV6-1 with TRBJ1-1; perhaps TRBD1 as D (6 bases). Trimming stripped 7 bases from V and 0 bases from J, with 21 bases between. Germline lookup yields CDR1 MNHNS and CDR2 SASEGT. The CDR3 covers 17 residues. Here the CDR3 DNA reads TGTGCCAGCACCCAAGAGGGGGGGAGGACAGTGAACACTGAAGCTTTCTTT. Amino acids: CASTQEGGRTVNTEAFF.

The V gene is TRBV6-1, the J gene TRBJ1-2, with unresolved D. This CDR3 has 11 residues. The germline V gene has CDR1 MNHNS and CDR2 SASEGT. V lost 8 bases to trimming and J lost 7 bases, with 11 bases between them. The CDR3, as DNA: TGTGCCAGCTCCTGGGCAGGTGGCTACACCTTC. Translated: CASSWAGGYTF.

This chain links TRBV2 with TRBJ1-5; D is unclear. Between the trimmed V and J ends, which lost 3 bases and 4 bases, there was a span of 10 bases. The germline V gene encodes CDR1 SNHLY and CDR2 FYNNEI. The CDR3 is 14 residues long. The CDR3 nucleotides read TGTGCCAGCAGTGACGAGCCCCGAAATCAGCCCCAGCATTTT. Residues: CASSDEPRNQPQHF.

This sequence joins TRBV3-1 and TRBJ2-5; D might be TRBD2 (7 bases). The ends were cut back, 7 bases at V and 2 bases at J, with 17 bases in the middle. CDR1 and CDR2 from the germline V gene are LGHDT and YNNKEL (reference sequence). This CDR3 is built from 15 residues. CDR3 protein: CASTQRGTTQETQYF. Written as DNA, the CDR3 is TGTGCCAGCACCCAGAGGGGGACTACACAAGAGACCCAGTACTTC.

The chain employs TRBV6-1 and TRBJ2-2; the D gene is possibly TRBD1 (6 bases). V gave up 6 bases and J gave up 2 bases, with 13 bases separating them. Germline CDR1 is MNHNS and CDR2 is SASEGT. The CDR3 loop spans 15 amino acids. The chain's CDR3 is CASSPGQLNTGELFF. In nucleotides, the CDR3 is TGTGCCAGCAGCCCTGGACAGCTAAACACCGGGGAGCTGTTTTTT.

This clonotype was counted only a few times. The chain recombines TRBV11-2 with TRBJ2-3; TRBD2 aligns across 7 bases. After removal of 3 bases from V and 0 bases from J, the junction contained 3 bases not matched to a gene. The CDR3 is 15 residues long. Germline CDR1 reads SGHAT; CDR2 reads FQNNGV. The CDR3: CASSFRGVSTDTQYF. CDR3 in DNA: TGTGCCAGCAGCTTTCGGGGGGTAAGCACAGATACGCAGTATTTT.

The chain is built from TRBV20-1 and TRBJ2-3; 8 positions agree with TRBD2. CDR1 is DFQATT, CDR2 SNEGSKA, per germline (reference sequence). J lost 4 bases, V lost 5 bases, and 11 bases had no gene match. The CDR3 length is 15 residues. The CDR3 region has the DNA TGCAGTGCTTTAGCCGGGACTAGTCAATCAGATACGCAGTATTTT. Its protein is CSALAGTSQSDTQYF.

This clonotype was observed a few times. The rearrangement uses TRBV11-1 and TRBJ2-1; 14 nucleotides align to TRBD2. CDR3 length equals 19 residues. V lost 2 bases, J lost 1 base, and 7 bases stayed unmatched. Germline V gene sequence: CDR1 SGHAT, CDR2 FQDESV (reference sequence). DNA of the CDR3: TGTGCCAGCAGCTTACGAGGACTAGCGGGGGGTGCTTCCTACAATGAGCAGTTCTTC. This gives the protein CASSLRGLAGGASYNEQFF.

The chain couples TRBV24-1 to TRBJ1-1; no firm D call. CDR1 KGHDR and CDR2 SFDVKD come from the germline V gene. Trimming pared 0 bases from V and 5 bases from J, leaving 6 bases between. This CDR3 has 13 amino acids. The CDR3 reads CATSDLWSTEAFF. DNA for the CDR3: TGTGCCACCAGTGATTTGTGGAGTACTGAAGCTTTCTTT.

The chain links TRBV7-8 to TRBJ2-3; TRBD2 matches 7 bases. CDR3 length: 15 residues. V lost 5 bases to trimming and J lost 0 bases; unmatched junction nucleotides: 5. In germline, CDR1 is SGHVS, CDR2 FQNEAQ. The CDR3 sequence: CASSAYSGSTDTQYF. The DNA for the CDR3 is TGTGCCAGCAGCGCCTATAGCGGGAGCACAGATACGCAGTATTTT. Supplemented by reference TRBV7-8 and TRBJ2-3, the full variable domain reads GAGVSQSPRYKVAKRGQDVALRCDPISGHVSLFWYQQALGQGPEFLTYFQNEAQLDKSGLPSDRFFAERPEGSVSTLKIQRTQQEDSAVYLCASSAYSGSTDTQYFGPGTRLTVL.

The chain employs TRBV7-9 and TRBJ2-3, with 7 bases fitting TRBD2. Germline CDR1 and CDR2: SEHNR and FQNEAQ (reference sequence). The CDR3 spans 16 residues. V gave up 4 bases and J gave up 4 bases; unmatched junction bases: 11. The CDR3 here is CASSSKRGMGPDTQYF. In DNA, the CDR3 is TGTGCCAGCAGCTCTAAGCGGGGAATGGGCCCAGATACGCAGTATTTT. Full variable domain (outside the CDR3, taken from reference TRBV7-9 and TRBJ2-3): DTGVSQNPRHKITKRGQNVTFRCDPISEHNRLYWYRQTLGQGPEFLTYFQNEAQLEKSRLLSDRFSAERPKGSFSTLEIQRTEQGDSAMYLCASSSKRGMGPDTQYFGPGTRLTVL.

This clonotype was counted a few times. The chain employs TRBV2 and TRBJ1-1; no clear D gene. This CDR3 is built from 14 residues. CDR1 and CDR2 (germline): SNHLY, FYNNEI. The V gene lost 3 bases and the J gene lost 2 bases, with 10 bases spanning the gap. The CDR3 region has the DNA TGTGCCAGCAGTGATAGAACAGTTAACACTGAAGCTTTCTTT. Amino acid sequence: CASSDRTVNTEAFF.

The chain carries TRBV4-2 and TRBJ2-3; TRBD2 aligns across 16 bases. CDR1 and CDR2 (germline): LGHNA, YNFKEQ. The CDR3 has 18 amino acids. After removal of 0 bases from V and 4 bases from J, the junction contained 4 bases not matched to a gene. CDR3 nucleotides: TGTGCCAGCAGCCAAGAAGGGACTAGCGGGGGGGTTGCAGATACGCAGTATTTT. Protein product: CASSQEGTSGGVADTQYF.

The chain employs TRBV19 and TRBJ2-6; D gene unclear. The CDR3 contains 16 residues. Trimming took 4 bases from V and 0 from J, leaving 10 bases between them. Germline V gene data show CDR1 as LNHDA and CDR2 as SQIVND (reference sequence). Written as DNA, the CDR3 is TGTGCCAGTAGTACCCCCATGGTCTCTGGGGCCAACGTCCTGACTTTC. Its protein is CASSTPMVSGANVLTF.